This T cell receptor beta chain was identified during a study of patients and donors after allogeneic stem cell transplantation. TCRdb passed the RT-PCR reads through MiXCR, listing each CDR3 protein once. The sample contains approximately 170,000 distinct CDR3 sequences, about a quarter of which appear only once. The sequence came from a human donor who was either an allogeneic HSCT recipient or a stem cell or donor lymphocyte infusion donor (not recorded which). It is not recorded whose cells these are; they may come from a transplant donor. Material for sequencing was blood, either unsorted or a sorted T cell fraction (not recorded which).

The CDR3: CASSLESSGRDTQYF. The CDR3 bases are TGTGCCAGCAGCTTAGAGTCTAGCGGGAGAGATACGCAGTATTTT. The rearrangement uses TRBV7-8 and TRBJ2-3; 10 bases fit TRBD2. This CDR3 is built from 15 residues. Unmatched junction bases numbered 3, after V lost 1 base and J lost 5 bases. Germline V gene data show CDR1 as SGHVS and CDR2 as FQNEAQ.